Below, 9 T cell receptor beta chains from the same sample are listed, as sequenced in a study of tumor and adjacent non-tumor tissue in lung cancer. Three rounds of nested PCR, following a modified ARM-PCR protocol, produced the TCRbeta library. In TCRdb, the multiplex PCR reads were re-called with MiXCR into one record per CDR3 protein. The table includes about 70,000 distinct CDR3 sequences, 73% detected once. The template was RNA from unsorted bulk tissue. Specimen: lung tumor tissue. Receptor source: a man in his fifties or sixties with non-small cell lung cancer.

For this clonotype: A read error may explain this, as a much larger clone is one base away. The chain joins TRBV30 to TRBJ1-1, with TRBD1 as a possible D gene (5 bases). The CDR3 is made up of 13 amino acids. Per germline, CDR1 GTSNPN and CDR2 SVGIG (reference sequence). CDR3 in amino acids: CAWDPGTNTETFF. The CDR3 region has the DNA TGTGCCTGGGATCCAGGGACGAACACTGAAACTTTCTTT.

Of note for this clonotype: A much larger clone differs from this one at a single base, so this may be a read error. V gene TRBV5-1 combines with J gene TRBJ2-1; TRBD2 matches at 10 bases. The CDR3 totals 17 residues. Looked up from germline, CDR1 is SGHRS and CDR2 is YFSETQ. The CDR3 DNA sequence: TGCGCCAGCAGCTTGGATCTAGCGGGAGTATCCTACAAAGAGCAGTTCTTC. Amino acid sequence: CASSLDLAGVSYKEQFF.

With regard to this clonotype: The junction shows a germline mismatch at one end, possibly a read error. The rearrangement joins TRBV12-3 or TRBV12-4 to TRBJ2-2; possibly TRBD2 for D (6 bases). The CDR3 length is 14 residues. The CDR3 bases are TGTGCCAGCAGTTTCGGAGGGCGGTCCAGGGACCTGTTTTTT. This encodes CASSFGGRSRDLFF.

About this clonotype: A junction end diverges from the germline sequence, so it may reflect a read error. The CDR3 nucleotides read TGCAGTGCTCGGGACTTATCCTATAATGATCAGTTCTTC. Translating gives CSARDLSYNDQFF. This chain links TRBV20-1 with TRBJ2-1; TRBD2 is a possible D gene (6 bases). The CDR3 is made up of 13 amino acids. Per the germline V gene, CDR1 is DFQATT and CDR2 is SNEGSKA (reference sequence).

The CDR3 nucleotides read TGTGCCAGCTGGTTGACTAGAAGCACGAATACGCAGTATTTT. It encodes CASWLTRSTNTQYF. J is TRBJ2-3 and V is TRBV6-1; perhaps TRBD2 as D (6 bases). V lost 8 bases and J 7 bases, leaving 19 bases between the germline ends. CDR1 and CDR2 from the germline V gene are MNHNS and SASEGT. The CDR3 consists of 14 residues.

As concerns this clonotype: One end of the junction varies from germline; a read error may be responsible. The chain combines TRBV6-5 with TRBJ2-7, with D possibly matching TRBD2 (6 bases). The CDR3 loop spans 14 amino acids. The germline gives CDR1 MNHEY, CDR2 SVGAGI. DNA of the CDR3: TGTGCCATCAGTTACTCCCAGGAGGGCTACGAGCAGTGCTTC. Its protein product is CAISYSQEGYEQCF.

This clonotype was recorded only once. At one end, the junction sequence differs from germline, possibly due to a read error. The chain uses TRBV6-6 and TRBJ2-7; TRBD2 agrees at 7 bases. CDR3 size: 14 residues. Germline V CDR1 and CDR2: MNHNY, SVGAGI (reference sequence). The CDR3 spells CAGSYGGVRNEQYF. The CDR3 DNA reads TGTGCCGGCAGTTATGGGGGGGTTAGGAACGAGCAGTACTTC.

Regarding this clonotype: The final CDR3 position lacks the conserved phenylalanine or tryptophan, pointing to a likely read error. This chain links TRBV20-1 with TRBJ1-1; a possible D gene is TRBD1 (5 bases). CDR1 is DFQATT and CDR2 is SNEGSKA in the germline V gene (reference sequence). This CDR3 comprises 13 residues. In nucleotides, the CDR3 is TGCAATGCTAGATTGACAGAGAGGTTTGGAGCTTTCATT. This gives the protein CNARLTERFGAFI.

Notes on this clonotype: The conserved phenylalanine or tryptophan normally closing the CDR3 is absent here, so this likely arose from a read error. This chain joins TRBV5-4 and TRBJ1-5; tentatively, D is TRBD1 (6 bases). The CDR3 consists of 14 residues. Germline CDR1 is SGHNT and CDR2 is YYREEE (reference sequence). This CDR3 reads CASSLGRDNQRQHS. CDR3 nucleotide sequence: TGTGCCAGCAGCTTGGGTCGGGACAATCAGCGCCAGCATTCT.